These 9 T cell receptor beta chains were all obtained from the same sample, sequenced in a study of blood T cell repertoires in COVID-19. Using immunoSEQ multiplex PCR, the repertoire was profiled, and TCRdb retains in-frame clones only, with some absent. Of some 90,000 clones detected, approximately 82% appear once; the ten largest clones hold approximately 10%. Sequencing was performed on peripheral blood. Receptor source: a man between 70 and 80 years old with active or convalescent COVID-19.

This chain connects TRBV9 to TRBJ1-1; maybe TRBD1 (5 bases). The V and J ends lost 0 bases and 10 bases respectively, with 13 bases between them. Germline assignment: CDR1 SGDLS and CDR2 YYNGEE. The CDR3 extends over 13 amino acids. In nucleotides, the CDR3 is TGTGCCAGCAGCGTAGAGCAGGGCTTGGTAGCTTTCTTT. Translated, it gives CASSVEQGLVAFF.

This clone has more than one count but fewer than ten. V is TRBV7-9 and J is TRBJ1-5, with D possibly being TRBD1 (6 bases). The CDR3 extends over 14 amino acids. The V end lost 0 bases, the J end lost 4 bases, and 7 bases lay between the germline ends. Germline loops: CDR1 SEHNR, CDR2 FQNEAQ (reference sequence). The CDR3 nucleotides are TGTGCCAGCAGCTTAGCAGGGACAAATCAGCCCCAGCATTTT. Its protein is CASSLAGTNQPQHF.

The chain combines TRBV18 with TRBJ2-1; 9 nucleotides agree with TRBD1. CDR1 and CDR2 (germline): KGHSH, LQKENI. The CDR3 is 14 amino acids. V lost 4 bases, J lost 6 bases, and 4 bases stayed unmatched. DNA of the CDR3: TGTGCCAGCTCACAGGACAGGGGCCCCAATGAGCAGTTCTTC. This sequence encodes CASSQDRGPNEQFF.

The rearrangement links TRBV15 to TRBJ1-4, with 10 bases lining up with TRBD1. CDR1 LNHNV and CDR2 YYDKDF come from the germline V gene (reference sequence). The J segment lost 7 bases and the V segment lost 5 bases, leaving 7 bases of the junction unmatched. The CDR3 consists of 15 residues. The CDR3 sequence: CATSASTGGGEKLFF. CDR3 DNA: TGTGCCACCAGCGCCTCGACAGGGGGCGGTGAAAAACTGTTTTTT. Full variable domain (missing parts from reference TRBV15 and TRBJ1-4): DAMVIQNPRYQVTQFGKPVTLSCSQTLNHNVMYWYQQKSSQAPKLLFHYYDKDFNNEADTPDNFQSRRPNTSFCFLDIRSPGLGDTAMYLCATSASTGGGEKLFFGSGTQLSVL.

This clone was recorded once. The CDR3 DNA sequence: TGTGCCAGCAGTGCGGACAGGGAGAGGGATGGCTACACCTTC. Translating gives CASSADRERDGYTF. The gene calls are TRBV2 and TRBJ1-2; 8 positions agree with TRBD1. The germline gives CDR1 SNHLY, CDR2 FYNNEI. The length of the CDR3 is 14 residues. V was clipped by 4 bases and J by 6 bases; unmatched bases: 7.

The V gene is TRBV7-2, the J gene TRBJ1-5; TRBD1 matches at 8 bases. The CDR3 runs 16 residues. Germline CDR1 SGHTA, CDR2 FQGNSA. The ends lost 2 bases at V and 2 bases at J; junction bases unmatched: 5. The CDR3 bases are TGTGCCAGCAGCTTAAAAACGGACAGGGGCAATCAGCCCCAGCATTTT. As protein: CASSLKTDRGNQPQHF.

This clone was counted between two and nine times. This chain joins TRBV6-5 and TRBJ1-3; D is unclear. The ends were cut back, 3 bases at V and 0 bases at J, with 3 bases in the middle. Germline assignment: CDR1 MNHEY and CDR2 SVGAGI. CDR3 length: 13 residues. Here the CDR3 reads CASSYSSGNTIYF. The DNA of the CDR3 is TGTGCCAGCAGTTATAGCTCTGGAAACACCATATATTTT.

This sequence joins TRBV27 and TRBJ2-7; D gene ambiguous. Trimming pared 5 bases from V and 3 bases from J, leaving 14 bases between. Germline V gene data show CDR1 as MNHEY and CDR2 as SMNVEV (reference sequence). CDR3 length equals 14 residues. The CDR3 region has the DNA TGTGCCAGCAGTCCTATAAACCGAGTCTACGAGCAGTACTTC. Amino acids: CASSPINRVYEQYF.

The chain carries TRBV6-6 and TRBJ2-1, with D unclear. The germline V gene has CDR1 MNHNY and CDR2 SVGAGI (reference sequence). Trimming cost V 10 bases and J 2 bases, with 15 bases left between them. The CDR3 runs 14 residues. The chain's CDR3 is CATEMWATYNEQFF. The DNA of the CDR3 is TGTGCCACCGAGATGTGGGCCACCTACAATGAGCAGTTCTTC.